This TCR beta chain was obtained from a study of blood T cell repertoires in COVID-19. Overall study context: The cDNA or gDNA used as material had been derived from T cells, B-cell-depleted T cells, or PBMCs.

This clone was seen only once. Method: immunoSEQ multiplex PCR; TCRdb's copy keeps in-frame clones and lacks some. The sample holds 250,000 to 300,000 clones, 88% seen once. The origin of this receptor is a woman aged 25-40 years with COVID-19, enrolled during active disease. Specimen: peripheral blood.

CDR3 in DNA: TGCGCCAGCAGCCAAAGAGGGGGGGACACCGGGGAGCTGTTTTTT. Its translation is CASSQRGGDTGELFF. The chain recombines TRBV4-1 with TRBJ2-2, with a weak D call TRBD2 (7 bases). The CDR3 has 15 residues. V dropped 2 bases and J dropped 3 bases, with 10 bases sitting between them. Germline V gene data show CDR1 as MGHRA and CDR2 as YSYEKL.